This TCR beta chain was found in a study of control samples from healthy donors and cancer patients (dated by TCRdb to about 2020). As concerns this clone: No cognate antigen has been identified for it. Compared with germline, one end of the junction differs, possibly owing to a read error.

Preparation of the library involved the immunoSEQ multiplex PCR assay. The clones in this table, taken by TCRdb from immuneACCESS, are in-frame only. Not every clone is retained; where verified, under half of the shortfall comes from an unresolved V gene, and the cause of the rest is unknown. The sample has roughly 190,000 clones on record. More than 2% of the sample lies in the top ten. CDR1 and CDR2 were assigned from the germline V gene as SGHAT and FQNNGV. The CDR3 holds 14 amino acids from the cysteine to the phenylalanine. Just CDR3 DNA is preserved here, 42 bases in frame from base 1. Sequenced: blood. The sequence was obtained from a woman aged 30 to 39 in good health. The rearranged segments are TRBV11-2 and TRBJ1-1, with 7 middle bases fitting TRBD1. The sequenced DNA is TGTGCCAGCAGCGTAGAGAGACAGGGTCTGGAAGCTTTCTTT. Its translation reads: CASSVERQGLEAFF. Joined to the reference TRBV11-2 and TRBJ1-1 proteins, this CDR3 gives the full variable domain: EAGVAQSPRYKIIEKRQSVAFWCNPISGHATLYWYQQILGQGPKLLIQFQNNGVVDDSQLPKDRFSAERLKGVDSTLKIQPAKLEDSAVYLCASSVERQGLEAFFGQGTRLTVV.